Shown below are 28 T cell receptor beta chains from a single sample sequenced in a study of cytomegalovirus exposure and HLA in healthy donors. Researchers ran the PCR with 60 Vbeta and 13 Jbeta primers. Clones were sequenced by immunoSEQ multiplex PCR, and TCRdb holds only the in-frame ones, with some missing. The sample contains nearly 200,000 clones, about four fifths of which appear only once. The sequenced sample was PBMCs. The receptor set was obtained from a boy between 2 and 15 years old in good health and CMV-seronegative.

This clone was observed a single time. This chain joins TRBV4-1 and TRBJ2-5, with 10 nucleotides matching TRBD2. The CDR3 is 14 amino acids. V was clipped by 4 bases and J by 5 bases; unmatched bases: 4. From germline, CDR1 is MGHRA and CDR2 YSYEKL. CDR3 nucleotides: TGCGCCAGCAGCCGTATGGGACTAGCGGAGACCCAGTACTTC. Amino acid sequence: CASSRMGLAETQYF.

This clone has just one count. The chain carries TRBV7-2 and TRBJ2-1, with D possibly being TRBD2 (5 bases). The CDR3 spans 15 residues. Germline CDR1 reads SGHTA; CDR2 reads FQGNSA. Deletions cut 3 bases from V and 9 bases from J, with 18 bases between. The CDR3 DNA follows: TGTGCCAGCAGCTTCGGCGGGTCCTCTTGGGTTGAGCAGTTCTTC. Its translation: CASSFGGSSWVEQFF.

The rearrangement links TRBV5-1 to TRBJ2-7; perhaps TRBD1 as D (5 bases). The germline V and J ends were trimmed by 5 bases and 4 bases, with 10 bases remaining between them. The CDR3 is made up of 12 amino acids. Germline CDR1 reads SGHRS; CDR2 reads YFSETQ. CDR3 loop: CASSISGYEQYF. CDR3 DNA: TGCGCCAGCAGTATCTCAGGGTACGAGCAGTACTTC.

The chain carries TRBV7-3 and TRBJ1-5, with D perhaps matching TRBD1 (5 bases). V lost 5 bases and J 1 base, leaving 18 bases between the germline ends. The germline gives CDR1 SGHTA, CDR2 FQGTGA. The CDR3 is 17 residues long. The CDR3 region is CASSTKSRVRSNQPQHF. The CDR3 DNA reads TGTGCCAGCAGCACAAAGAGCAGGGTGAGGAGCAATCAGCCCCAGCATTTT.

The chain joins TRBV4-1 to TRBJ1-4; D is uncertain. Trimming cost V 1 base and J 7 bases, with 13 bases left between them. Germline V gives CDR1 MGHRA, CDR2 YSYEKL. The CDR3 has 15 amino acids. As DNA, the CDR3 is TGCGCCAGCAGCCAAGTGGCATTGAGAGGTGAAAAACTGTTTTTT. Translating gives CASSQVALRGEKLFF.

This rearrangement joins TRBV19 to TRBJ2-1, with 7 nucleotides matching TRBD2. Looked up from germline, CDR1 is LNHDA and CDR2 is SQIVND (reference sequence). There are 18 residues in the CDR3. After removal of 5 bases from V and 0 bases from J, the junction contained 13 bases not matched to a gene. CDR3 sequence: CASSRTIAGRSSYNEQFF. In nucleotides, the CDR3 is TGTGCCAGTAGTCGGACGATAGCGGGCCGAAGCTCCTACAATGAGCAGTTCTTC.

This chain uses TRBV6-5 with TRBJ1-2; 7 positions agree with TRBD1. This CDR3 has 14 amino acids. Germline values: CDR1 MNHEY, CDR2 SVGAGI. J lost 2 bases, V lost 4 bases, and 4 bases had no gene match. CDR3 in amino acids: CASSFLQGNYGYTF. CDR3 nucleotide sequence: TGTGCCAGCAGTTTTTTACAGGGGAACTATGGCTACACCTTC.

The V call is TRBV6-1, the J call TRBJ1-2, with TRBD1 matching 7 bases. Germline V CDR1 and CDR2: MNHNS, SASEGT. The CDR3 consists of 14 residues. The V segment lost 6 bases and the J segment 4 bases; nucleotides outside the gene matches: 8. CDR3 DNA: TGTGCCAGCAGGCCACAGGGGCCTATCTATGGCTACACCTTC. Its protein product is CASRPQGPIYGYTF.

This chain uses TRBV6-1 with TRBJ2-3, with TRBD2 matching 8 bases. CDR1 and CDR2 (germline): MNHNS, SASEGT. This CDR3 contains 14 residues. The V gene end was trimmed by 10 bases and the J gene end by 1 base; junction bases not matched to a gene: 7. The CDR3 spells CAMPGGWGTDTQYF. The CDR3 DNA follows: TGTGCCATGCCGGGGGGGTGGGGCACAGATACGCAGTATTTT.

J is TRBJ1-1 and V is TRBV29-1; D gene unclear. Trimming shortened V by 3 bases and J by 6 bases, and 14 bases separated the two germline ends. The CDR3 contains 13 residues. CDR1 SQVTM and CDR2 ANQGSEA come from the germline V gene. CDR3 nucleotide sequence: TGCAGCGTTGAGAAGCGGCTAGCTGCTGAAGCTTTCTTT. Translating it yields CSVEKRLAAEAFF.

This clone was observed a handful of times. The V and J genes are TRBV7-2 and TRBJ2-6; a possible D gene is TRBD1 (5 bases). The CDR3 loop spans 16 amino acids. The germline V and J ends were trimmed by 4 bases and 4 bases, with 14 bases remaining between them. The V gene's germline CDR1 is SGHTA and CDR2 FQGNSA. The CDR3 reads CASSSGRVLGANVLTF. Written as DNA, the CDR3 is TGTGCCAGCAGCTCAGGCAGGGTGTTAGGGGCCAACGTCCTGACTTTC.

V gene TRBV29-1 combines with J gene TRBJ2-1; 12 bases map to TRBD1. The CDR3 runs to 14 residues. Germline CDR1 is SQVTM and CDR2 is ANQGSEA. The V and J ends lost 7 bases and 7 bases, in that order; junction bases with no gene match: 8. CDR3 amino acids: CSAPGQGATNEQFF. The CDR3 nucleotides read TGCAGCGCCCCGGGACAGGGGGCTACAAATGAGCAGTTCTTC.

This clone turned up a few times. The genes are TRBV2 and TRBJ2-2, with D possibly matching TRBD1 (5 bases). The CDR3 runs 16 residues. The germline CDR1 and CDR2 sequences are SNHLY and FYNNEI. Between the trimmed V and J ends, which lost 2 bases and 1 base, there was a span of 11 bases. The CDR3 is CASSELGQGNTGELFF. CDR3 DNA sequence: TGTGCCAGCAGTGAATTGGGGCAGGGGAACACCGGGGAGCTGTTTTTT.

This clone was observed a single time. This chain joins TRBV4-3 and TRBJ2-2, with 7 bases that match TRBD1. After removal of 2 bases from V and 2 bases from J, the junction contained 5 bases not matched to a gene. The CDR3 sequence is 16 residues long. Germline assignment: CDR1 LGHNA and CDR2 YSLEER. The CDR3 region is CASSQTTGFNTGELFF. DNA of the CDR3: TGCGCCAGCAGCCAAACGACAGGGTTCAACACCGGGGAGCTGTTTTTT.

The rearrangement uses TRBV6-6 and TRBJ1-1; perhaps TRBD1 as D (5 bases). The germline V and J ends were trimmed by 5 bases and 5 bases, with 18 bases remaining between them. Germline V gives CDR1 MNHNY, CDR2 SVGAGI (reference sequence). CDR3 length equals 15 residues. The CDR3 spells CASSQPLDSPTEAFF. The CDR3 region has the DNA TGTGCCAGCAGTCAACCCCTTGACAGCCCGACTGAAGCTTTCTTT.

CDR3 sequence reads: CASSRAYQETQYF. The CDR3 region has the DNA TGTGCCAGCAGCCGAGCTTACCAAGAGACCCAGTACTTC. V usage is TRBV5-8 and J usage is TRBJ2-5; D not resolved. V was cut by 4 bases and J by 0 bases, with 7 bases left in between. Per the germline V gene, CDR1 is SGHTS and CDR2 is YDEGEE. The CDR3 covers 13 residues.

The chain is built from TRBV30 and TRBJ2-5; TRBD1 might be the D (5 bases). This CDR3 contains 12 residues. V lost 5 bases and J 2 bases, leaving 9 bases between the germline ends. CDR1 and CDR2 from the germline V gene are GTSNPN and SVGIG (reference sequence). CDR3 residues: CAWQDIQETQYF. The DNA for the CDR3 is TGTGCCTGGCAGGACATTCAAGAGACCCAGTACTTC. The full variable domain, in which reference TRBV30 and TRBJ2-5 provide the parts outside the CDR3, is SQTIHQWPATLVQPVGSPLSLECTVEGTSNPNLYWYRQAAGRGLQLLFYSVGIGQISSEVPQNLSASRPQDRQFILSSKKLLLSDSGFYLCAWQDIQETQYFGPGTRLLVL.

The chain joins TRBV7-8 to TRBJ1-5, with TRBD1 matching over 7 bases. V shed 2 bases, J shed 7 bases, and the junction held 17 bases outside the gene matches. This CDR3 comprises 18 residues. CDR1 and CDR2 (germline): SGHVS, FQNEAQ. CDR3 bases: TGTGCCAGCAGCTTACGTTCCGGAACAGGGGCTGTGGTGCAGCCCCAGCATTTT. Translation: CASSLRSGTGAVVQPQHF.

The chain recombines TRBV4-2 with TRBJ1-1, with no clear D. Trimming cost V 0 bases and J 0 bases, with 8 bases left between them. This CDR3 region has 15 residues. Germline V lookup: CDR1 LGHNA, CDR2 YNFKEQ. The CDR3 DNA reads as TGTGCCAGCAGCCAAGAAACAGCAATGAACACTGAAGCTTTCTTT. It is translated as CASSQETAMNTEAFF.

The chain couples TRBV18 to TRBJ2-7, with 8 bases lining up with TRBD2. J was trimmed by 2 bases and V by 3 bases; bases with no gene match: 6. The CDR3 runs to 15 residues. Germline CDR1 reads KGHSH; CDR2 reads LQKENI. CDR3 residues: CASSPGGREAYEQYF. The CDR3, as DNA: TGTGCCAGCTCACCGGGAGGGCGGGAGGCCTACGAGCAGTACTTC. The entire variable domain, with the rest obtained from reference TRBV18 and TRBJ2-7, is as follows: NAGVMQNPRHLVRRRGQEARLRCSPMKGHSHVYWYRQLPEEGLKFMVYLQKENIIDESGMPKERFSAEFPKEGPSILRIQQVVRGDSAAYFCASSPGGREAYEQYFGPGTRLTVT.

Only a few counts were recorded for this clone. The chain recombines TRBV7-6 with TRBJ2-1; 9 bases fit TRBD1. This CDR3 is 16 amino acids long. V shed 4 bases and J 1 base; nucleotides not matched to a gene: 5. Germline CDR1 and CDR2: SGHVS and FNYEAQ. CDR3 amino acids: CASSSPGTGSYNEQFF. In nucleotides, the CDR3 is TGTGCCAGCAGCTCCCCCGGGACAGGGTCCTACAATGAGCAGTTCTTC.

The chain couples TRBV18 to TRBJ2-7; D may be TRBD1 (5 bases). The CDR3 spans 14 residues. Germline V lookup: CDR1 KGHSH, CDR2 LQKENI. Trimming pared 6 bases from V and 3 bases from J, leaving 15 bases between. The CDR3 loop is CASSPTSQGYEQYF. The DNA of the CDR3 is TGTGCCAGCTCCCCCACCTCGCAGGGCTACGAGCAGTACTTC.

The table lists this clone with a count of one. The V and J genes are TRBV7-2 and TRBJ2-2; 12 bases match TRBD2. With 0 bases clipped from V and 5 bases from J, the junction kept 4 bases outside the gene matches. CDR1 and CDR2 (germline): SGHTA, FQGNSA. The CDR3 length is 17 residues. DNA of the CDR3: TGTGCCAGCAGCTTAGCACCTAGCGGGGGGGCTACCGGGGAGCTGTTTTTT. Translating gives CASSLAPSGGATGELFF.

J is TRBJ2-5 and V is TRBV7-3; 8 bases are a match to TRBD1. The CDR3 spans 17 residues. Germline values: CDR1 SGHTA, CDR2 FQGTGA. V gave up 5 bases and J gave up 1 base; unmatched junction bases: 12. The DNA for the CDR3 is TGTGCCAGCAGCCTCCGGGACAGGAAACGGGTCCAAGAGACCCAGTACTTC. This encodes CASSLRDRKRVQETQYF.

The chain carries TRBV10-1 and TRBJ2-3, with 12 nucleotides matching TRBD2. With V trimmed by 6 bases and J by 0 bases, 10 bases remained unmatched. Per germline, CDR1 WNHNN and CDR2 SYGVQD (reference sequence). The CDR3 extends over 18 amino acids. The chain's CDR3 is CASSPPSGGASSTDTQYF. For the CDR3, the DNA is TGCGCCAGCAGCCCGCCTAGCGGGGGGGCCTCTAGCACAGATACGCAGTATTTT.

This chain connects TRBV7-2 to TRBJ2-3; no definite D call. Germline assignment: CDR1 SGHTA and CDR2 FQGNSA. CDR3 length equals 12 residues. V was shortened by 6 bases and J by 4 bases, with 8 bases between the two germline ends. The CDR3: CASRRGADTQYF. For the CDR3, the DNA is TGTGCCAGCAGGCGCGGCGCAGATACGCAGTATTTT.

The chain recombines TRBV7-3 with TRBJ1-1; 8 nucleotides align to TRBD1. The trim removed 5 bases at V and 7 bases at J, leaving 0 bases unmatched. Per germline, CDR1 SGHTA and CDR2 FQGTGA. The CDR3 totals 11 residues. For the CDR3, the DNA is TGTGCCAGCAGCACAGGGGGTGAAGCTTTCTTT. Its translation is CASSTGGEAFF.

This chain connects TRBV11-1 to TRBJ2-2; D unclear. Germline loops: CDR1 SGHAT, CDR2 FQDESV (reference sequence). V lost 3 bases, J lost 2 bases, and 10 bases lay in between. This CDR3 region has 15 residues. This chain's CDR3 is CASSFETSNTGELFF. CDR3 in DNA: TGTGCCAGCAGCTTCGAGACATCTAACACCGGGGAGCTGTTTTTT.